This T cell receptor beta chain was observed in a study of blood T cells in healthy people across ages. A second PCR of roughly 7 to 11 cycles used a sample-barcoded 5' primer and a J-beta primer mix. TCRdb itself ran the 5' RACE reads through MiXCR, one entry per CDR3 protein. The table lists about 800,000 distinct CDR3 sequences, 20% to 30% of them singletons. This sample was also put to use in a study of T cells of mothers and their children.

What was sequenced was blood. The clonotype originates from a boy aged 5-17 years in good health.

CDR3 sequence (DNA): TGCGCCAGCAGCCAACAATCGAAGGGGGGATTGGATAATTCACCCCTCCACTTT. Amino acids: CASSQQSKGGLDNSPLHF. The gene calls are TRBV4-3 and TRBJ1-6, with D tentatively TRBD1 (6 bases). The CDR3 runs 18 residues. The germline V gene encodes CDR1 LGHNA and CDR2 YSLEER. V lost 2 bases to trimming and J lost 5 bases, with 19 bases between them.